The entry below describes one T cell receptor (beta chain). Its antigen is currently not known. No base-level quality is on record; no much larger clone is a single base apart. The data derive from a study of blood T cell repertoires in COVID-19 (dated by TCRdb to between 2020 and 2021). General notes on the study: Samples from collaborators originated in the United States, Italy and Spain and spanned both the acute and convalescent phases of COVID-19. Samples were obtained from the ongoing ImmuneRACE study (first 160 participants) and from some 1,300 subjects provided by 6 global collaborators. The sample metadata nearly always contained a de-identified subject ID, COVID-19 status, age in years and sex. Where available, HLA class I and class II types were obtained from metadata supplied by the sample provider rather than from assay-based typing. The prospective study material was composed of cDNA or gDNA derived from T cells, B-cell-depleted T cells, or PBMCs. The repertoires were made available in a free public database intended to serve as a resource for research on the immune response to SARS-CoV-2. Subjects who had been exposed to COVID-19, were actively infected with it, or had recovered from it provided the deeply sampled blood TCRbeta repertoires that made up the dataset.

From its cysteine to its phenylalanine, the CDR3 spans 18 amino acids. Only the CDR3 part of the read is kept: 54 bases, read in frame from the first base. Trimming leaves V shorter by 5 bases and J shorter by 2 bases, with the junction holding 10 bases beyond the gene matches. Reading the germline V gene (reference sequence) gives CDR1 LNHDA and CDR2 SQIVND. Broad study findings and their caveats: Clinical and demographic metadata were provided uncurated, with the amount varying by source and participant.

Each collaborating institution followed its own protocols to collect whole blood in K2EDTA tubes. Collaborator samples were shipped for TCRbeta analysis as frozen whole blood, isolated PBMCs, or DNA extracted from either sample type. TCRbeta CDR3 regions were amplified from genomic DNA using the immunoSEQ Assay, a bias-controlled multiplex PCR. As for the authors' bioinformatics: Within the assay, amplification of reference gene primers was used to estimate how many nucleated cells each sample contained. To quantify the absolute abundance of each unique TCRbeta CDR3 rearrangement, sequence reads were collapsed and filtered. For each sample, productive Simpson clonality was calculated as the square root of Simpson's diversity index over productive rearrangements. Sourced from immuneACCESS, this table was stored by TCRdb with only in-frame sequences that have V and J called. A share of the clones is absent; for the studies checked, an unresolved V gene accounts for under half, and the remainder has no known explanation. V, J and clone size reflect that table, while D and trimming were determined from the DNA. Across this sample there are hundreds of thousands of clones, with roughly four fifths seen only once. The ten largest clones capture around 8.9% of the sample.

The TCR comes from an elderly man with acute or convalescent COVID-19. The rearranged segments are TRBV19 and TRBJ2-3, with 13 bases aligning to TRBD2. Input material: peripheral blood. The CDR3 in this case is CASSLQGLAGRYTDTQYF. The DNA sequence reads TGTGCCAGTAGTCTCCAGGGACTAGCGGGGCGTTACACAGATACGCAGTATTTT.